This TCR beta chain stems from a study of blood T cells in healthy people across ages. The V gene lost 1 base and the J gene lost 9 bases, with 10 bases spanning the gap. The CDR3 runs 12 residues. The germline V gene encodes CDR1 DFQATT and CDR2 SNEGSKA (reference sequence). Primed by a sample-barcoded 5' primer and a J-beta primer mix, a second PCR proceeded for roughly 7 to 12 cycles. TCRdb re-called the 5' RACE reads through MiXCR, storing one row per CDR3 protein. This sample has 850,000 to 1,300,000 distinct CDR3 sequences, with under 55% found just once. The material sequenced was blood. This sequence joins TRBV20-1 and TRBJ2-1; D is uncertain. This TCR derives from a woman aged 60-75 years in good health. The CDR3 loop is CSARGLSAEQFF. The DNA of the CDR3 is TGCAGTGCTAGAGGGCTTTCCGCTGAGCAGTTCTTC.